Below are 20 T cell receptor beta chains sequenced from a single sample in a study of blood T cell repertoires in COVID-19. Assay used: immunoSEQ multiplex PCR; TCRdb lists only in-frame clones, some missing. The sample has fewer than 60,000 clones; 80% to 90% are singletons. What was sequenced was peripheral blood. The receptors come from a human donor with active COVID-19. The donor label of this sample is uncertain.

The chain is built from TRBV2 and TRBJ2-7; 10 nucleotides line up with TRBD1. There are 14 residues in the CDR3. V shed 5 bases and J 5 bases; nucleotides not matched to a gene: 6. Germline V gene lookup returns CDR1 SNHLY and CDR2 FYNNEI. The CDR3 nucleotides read TGTGCCAGCAGTCAGGGACAGGGGTTCAACGAGCAGTACTTC. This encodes CASSQGQGFNEQYF.

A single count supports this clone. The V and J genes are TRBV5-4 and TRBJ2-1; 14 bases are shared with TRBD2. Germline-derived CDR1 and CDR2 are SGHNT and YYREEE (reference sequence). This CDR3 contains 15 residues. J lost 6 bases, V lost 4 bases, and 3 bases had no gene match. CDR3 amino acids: CASSRGTSGGNEQFF. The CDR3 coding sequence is TGTGCCAGCAGCCGAGGGACTAGCGGGGGCAATGAGCAGTTCTTC.

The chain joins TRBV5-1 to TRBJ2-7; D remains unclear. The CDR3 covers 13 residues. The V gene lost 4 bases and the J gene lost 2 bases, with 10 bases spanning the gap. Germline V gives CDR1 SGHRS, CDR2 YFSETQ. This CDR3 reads CASSLGSPYEQYF. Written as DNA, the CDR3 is TGCGCCAGCAGCCTCGGGTCACCCTACGAGCAGTACTTC.

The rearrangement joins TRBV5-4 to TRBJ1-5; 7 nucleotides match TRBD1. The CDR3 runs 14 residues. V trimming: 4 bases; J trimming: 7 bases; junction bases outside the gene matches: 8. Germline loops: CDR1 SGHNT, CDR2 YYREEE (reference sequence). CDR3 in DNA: TGTGCCAGCAGCCTCCAGGGGGACGGCCAGCCCCAGCATTTT. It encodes CASSLQGDGQPQHF.

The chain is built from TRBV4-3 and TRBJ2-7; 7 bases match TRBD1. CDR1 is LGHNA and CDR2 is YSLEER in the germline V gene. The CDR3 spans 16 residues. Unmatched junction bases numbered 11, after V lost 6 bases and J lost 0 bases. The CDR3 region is CASRYAATGDSYEQYF. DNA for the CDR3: TGCGCCAGCAGGTACGCCGCCACAGGGGACTCCTACGAGCAGTACTTC.

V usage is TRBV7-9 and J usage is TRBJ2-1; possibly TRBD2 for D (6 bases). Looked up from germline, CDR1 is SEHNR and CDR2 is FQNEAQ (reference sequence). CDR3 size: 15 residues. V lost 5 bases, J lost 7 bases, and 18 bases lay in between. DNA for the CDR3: TGTGCCAGCAGCGTCAGCCGGGAGTTCAGGAATGAGCAGTTCTTC. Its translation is CASSVSREFRNEQFF.

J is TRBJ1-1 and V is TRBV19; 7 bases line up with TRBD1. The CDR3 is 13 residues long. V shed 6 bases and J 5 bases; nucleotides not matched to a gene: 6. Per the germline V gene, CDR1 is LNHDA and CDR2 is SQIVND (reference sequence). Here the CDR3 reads CASSWDRETEAFF. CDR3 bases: TGTGCCAGTAGCTGGGACAGAGAAACTGAAGCTTTCTTT.

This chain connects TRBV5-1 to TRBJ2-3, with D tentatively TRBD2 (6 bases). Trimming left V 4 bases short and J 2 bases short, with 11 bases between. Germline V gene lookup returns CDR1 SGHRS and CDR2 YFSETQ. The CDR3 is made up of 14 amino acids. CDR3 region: CASSGGDSTDTQYF. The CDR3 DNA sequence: TGCGCCAGCAGCGGAGGGGACTCCACAGATACGCAGTATTTT.

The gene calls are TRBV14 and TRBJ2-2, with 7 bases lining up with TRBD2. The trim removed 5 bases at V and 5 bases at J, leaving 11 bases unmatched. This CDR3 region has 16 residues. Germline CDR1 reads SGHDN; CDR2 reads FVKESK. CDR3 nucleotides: TGTGCCAGCAGCTCGGGACTACGGCGGGGGACCGGGGAGCTGTTTTTT. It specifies CASSSGLRRGTGELFF.

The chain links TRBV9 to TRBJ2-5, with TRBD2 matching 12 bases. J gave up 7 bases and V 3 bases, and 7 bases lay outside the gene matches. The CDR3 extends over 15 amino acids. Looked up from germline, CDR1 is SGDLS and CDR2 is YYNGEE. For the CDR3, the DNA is TGTGCCAGCAGCGCGACTAGCGGGAGTGAAGCGACCCAGTACTTC. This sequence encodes CASSATSGSEATQYF.

CDR3 nucleotide sequence: TGTGCCAGCAGCTTAGCCGTGAGCTCCTACGAGCAGTACTTC. Translation: CASSLAVSSYEQYF. The J gene is TRBJ2-7, the V gene TRBV5-8; D not certain. Trimming removed 2 bases from V and 0 bases from J, with 9 bases in between. This CDR3 has 14 residues. The germline gives CDR1 SGHTS, CDR2 YDEGEE.

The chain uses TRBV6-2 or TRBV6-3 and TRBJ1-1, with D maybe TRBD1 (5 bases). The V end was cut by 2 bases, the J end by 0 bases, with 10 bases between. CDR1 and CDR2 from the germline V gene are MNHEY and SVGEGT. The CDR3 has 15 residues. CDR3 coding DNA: TGTGCCAGCAGTTACGGCGCAGGGATGAACACTGAAGCTTTCTTT. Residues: CASSYGAGMNTEAFF.

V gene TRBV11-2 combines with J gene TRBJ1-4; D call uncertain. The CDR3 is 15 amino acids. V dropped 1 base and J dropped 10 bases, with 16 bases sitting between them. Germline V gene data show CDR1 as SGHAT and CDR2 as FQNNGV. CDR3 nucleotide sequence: TGTGCCAGCAGCTTAGTGCGGCGGAATGAGGGAAAACTGTTTTTT. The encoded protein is CASSLVRRNEGKLFF.

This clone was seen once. CDR3 protein: CASSESGGQPQHF. Here the CDR3 DNA reads TGTGCCAGCAGCGAATCAGGGGGACAGCCCCAGCATTTT. This chain uses TRBV11-3 with TRBJ1-5; 7 bases are shared with TRBD1. CDR1 and CDR2 (germline): SGHNT, YENEEA. Trimming cost V 5 bases and J 7 bases; bases outside gene matches: 5. CDR3 length: 13 amino acids.

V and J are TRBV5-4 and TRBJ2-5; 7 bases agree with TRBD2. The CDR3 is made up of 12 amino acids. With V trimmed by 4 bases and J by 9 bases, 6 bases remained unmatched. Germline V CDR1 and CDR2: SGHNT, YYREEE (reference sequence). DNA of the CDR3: TGTGCCAGCAGCCCCCCGGGAGGTTCCCAGTACTTC. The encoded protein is CASSPPGGSQYF.

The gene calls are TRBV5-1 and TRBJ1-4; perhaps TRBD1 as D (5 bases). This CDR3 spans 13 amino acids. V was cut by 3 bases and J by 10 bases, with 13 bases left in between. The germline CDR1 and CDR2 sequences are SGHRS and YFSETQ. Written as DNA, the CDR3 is TGCGCCAGCAGCTCTGTACCGGGGGGAAAACTGTTTTTT. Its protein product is CASSSVPGGKLFF.

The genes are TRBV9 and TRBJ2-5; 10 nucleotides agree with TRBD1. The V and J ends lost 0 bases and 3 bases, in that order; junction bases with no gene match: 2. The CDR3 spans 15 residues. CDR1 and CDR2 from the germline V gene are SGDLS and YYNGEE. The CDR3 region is CASSVDGTGEETQYF. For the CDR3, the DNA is TGTGCCAGCAGCGTAGACGGGACAGGGGAAGAGACCCAGTACTTC. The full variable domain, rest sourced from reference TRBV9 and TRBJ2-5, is DSGVTQTPKHLITATGQRVTLRCSPRSGDLSVYWYQQSLDQGLQFLIQYYNGEERAKGNILERFSAQQFPDLHSELNLSSLELGDSALYFCASSVDGTGEETQYFGPGTRLLVL.

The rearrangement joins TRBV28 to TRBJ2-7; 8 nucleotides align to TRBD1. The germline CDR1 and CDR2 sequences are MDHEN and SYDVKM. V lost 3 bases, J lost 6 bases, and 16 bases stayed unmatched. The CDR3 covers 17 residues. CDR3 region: CASSFQPGQGVGGEQYF. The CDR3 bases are TGTGCCAGCAGTTTTCAACCTGGACAGGGAGTCGGAGGCGAGCAGTACTTC.

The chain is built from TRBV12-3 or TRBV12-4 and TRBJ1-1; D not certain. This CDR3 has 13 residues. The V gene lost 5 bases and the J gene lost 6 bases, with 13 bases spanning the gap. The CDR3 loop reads CASSVDGRAEAFF. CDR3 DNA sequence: TGTGCCAGCAGTGTCGATGGGCGGGCTGAAGCTTTCTTT.

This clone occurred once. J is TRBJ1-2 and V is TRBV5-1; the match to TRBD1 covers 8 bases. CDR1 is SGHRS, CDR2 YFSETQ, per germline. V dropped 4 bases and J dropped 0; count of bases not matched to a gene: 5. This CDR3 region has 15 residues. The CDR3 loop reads CASSGTGLTNYGYTF. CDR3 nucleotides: TGCGCCAGCAGCGGGACAGGCCTAACTAACTATGGCTACACCTTC.